The 31 T cell receptor beta chains given below trace back to one sample, sequenced in a study of blood T cell repertoires in COVID-19. The data were produced by immunoSEQ multiplex PCR, yet TCRdb's version contains in-frame clones alone and is incomplete. The sample lists some 71,000 clones, roughly 85% occurring once. The sample consisted of peripheral blood. All receptors come from a man under 40 with acute or convalescent COVID-19.

The chain is built from TRBV4-2 and TRBJ1-5; weak D call: TRBD1 (6 bases). Per the germline V gene, CDR1 is LGHNA and CDR2 is YNFKEQ. The length of the CDR3 is 15 residues. Trimming left V 4 bases short and J 0 bases short, with 10 bases between. The CDR3 here is CASSRRQDSNQPQHF. CDR3 bases: TGTGCCAGCAGCCGAAGACAGGATAGCAATCAGCCCCAGCATTTT.

This rearrangement joins TRBV9 to TRBJ2-5; 11 bases are a match to TRBD2. Germline V CDR1 and CDR2: SGDLS, YYNGEE. Trimming took 0 bases from V and 1 from J; bases not matched to a gene: 2. CDR3 length equals 16 residues. The CDR3 is CASSVVLAGGQETQYF. Here the CDR3 DNA reads TGTGCCAGCAGCGTAGTGCTAGCGGGGGGCCAAGAGACCCAGTACTTC.

The rearrangement links TRBV5-8 to TRBJ2-2, with D perhaps TRBD2 (6 bases). Germline V gene sequence: CDR1 SGHTS, CDR2 YDEGEE. The CDR3 sequence is 15 residues long. Trimming took off 7 bases at V and 5 bases at J, with 18 bases between the two ends. The CDR3 loop reads CASVEEFGGTGELFF. DNA of the CDR3: TGTGCCAGCGTTGAAGAGTTCGGGGGTACCGGGGAGCTGTTTTTT.

V and J are TRBV2 and TRBJ1-1; tentatively, D is TRBD1 (5 bases). The CDR3 sequence is 14 residues long. From germline, CDR1 is SNHLY and CDR2 FYNNEI. Deletions cut 2 bases from V and 4 bases from J, with 11 bases between. The CDR3 is CASSERGRATEAFF. CDR3 coding DNA: TGTGCCAGCAGTGAAAGGGGCAGGGCCACTGAAGCTTTCTTT.

With regard to this clone: Distinct nucleotide sequences in the sample also encode this CDR3. The rearrangement links TRBV9 to TRBJ2-3; TRBD1 might be the D (5 bases). The V gene lost 0 bases and the J gene lost 1 base, with 6 bases spanning the gap. This CDR3 has 14 amino acids. Germline V lookup: CDR1 SGDLS, CDR2 YYNGEE. CDR3 coding DNA: TGTGCCAGCAGCGTAGGCAGGGGCACAGATACGCAGTATTTT. Translating it yields CASSVGRGTDTQYF.

The chain links TRBV7-9 to TRBJ2-2, with D hard to call. The CDR3 is 11 amino acids. From germline, CDR1 is SEHNR and CDR2 FQNEAQ (reference sequence). The V end was cut by 2 bases, the J end by 9 bases, with 4 bases between. The CDR3 sequence: CASSLYWELFF. Written as DNA, the CDR3 is TGTGCCAGCAGCTTATACTGGGAGCTGTTTTTT.

V is TRBV3-1 (or the pseudogene TRBV3-2) and J is TRBJ1-3; D call uncertain. The CDR3 consists of 15 residues. The germline CDR1 and CDR2 sequences are LGHDT and YNNKEL (reference sequence). V lost 2 bases and J lost 0, with 8 bases in between. The CDR3 nucleotides are TGTGCCAGCAGCCAACGCACCTACTCTGGAAACACCATATATTTT. Its protein product is CASSQRTYSGNTIYF.

This rearrangement joins TRBV25-1 to TRBJ1-4, with a tentative D call TRBD1 (5 bases). The length of the CDR3 is 15 residues. From germline, CDR1 is MGHDK and CDR2 SYGVNS. Trimming left V 5 bases short and J 7 bases short, with 17 bases between. CDR3 in amino acids: CASSTWGGGTEKLFF. The CDR3 nucleotides read TGTGCCAGCAGTACCTGGGGGGGAGGAACTGAAAAACTGTTTTTT.

The rearrangement links TRBV6-5 to TRBJ2-1; 11 positions agree with TRBD1. CDR1 is MNHEY, CDR2 SVGAGI, per germline. The V segment lost 6 bases and the J segment 8 bases; nucleotides outside the gene matches: 6. This CDR3 is built from 14 residues. CDR3 amino acids: CASRRGQGGYEQFF. The CDR3 coding sequence is TGTGCCAGCAGAAGGGGACAGGGGGGGTATGAGCAGTTCTTC.

V gene TRBV9 combines with J gene TRBJ1-2; D is perhaps TRBD1 (6 bases). The CDR3 contains 13 residues. Trimming removed 3 bases from V and 5 bases from J, with 11 bases in between. CDR1 SGDLS and CDR2 YYNGEE come from the germline V gene. The CDR3 coding sequence is TGTGCCAGCAGCGCAGGGGTACGGTATGGCTACACCTTC. Its protein is CASSAGVRYGYTF.

The table lists this clone with a count of one. This rearrangement joins TRBV4-3 to TRBJ2-7, with 9 nucleotides matching TRBD2. CDR3 length: 15 residues. The trim removed 2 bases at V and 3 bases at J, leaving 5 bases unmatched. Germline V gives CDR1 LGHNA, CDR2 YSLEER. The CDR3, as DNA: TGCGCCAGCAGCCAAACGCTAGCGGGAAACTACGAGCAGTACTTC. Its translation: CASSQTLAGNYEQYF.

The V gene is TRBV12-5, the J gene TRBJ2-2; 12 bases are a match to TRBD2. The CDR3 is 18 amino acids. With V trimmed by 3 bases and J by 0 bases, 5 bases remained unmatched. CDR1 is LGHNT and CDR2 is FRNRAP in the germline V gene. CDR3 residues: CASGFATSGGPNTGELFF. In nucleotides, the CDR3 is TGTGCTAGTGGTTTCGCGACTAGCGGGGGACCGAACACCGGGGAGCTGTTTTTT. The full variable domain, with the rest looked up from reference TRBV12-5 and TRBJ2-2, is DARVTQTPRHKVTEMGQEVTMRCQPILGHNTVFWYRQTMMQGLELLAYFRNRAPLDDSGMPKDRFSAEMPDATLATLKIQPSEPRDSAVYFCASGFATSGGPNTGELFFGEGSRLTVL.

V is TRBV28 and J is TRBJ2-7; 9 nucleotides line up with TRBD1. Trimming removed 5 bases from V and 2 bases from J; junction bases left unmatched: 4. CDR3 size: 14 residues. CDR1 and CDR2 (germline): MDHEN, SYDVKM. Here the CDR3 reads CASSTGTGPYEQYF. For the CDR3, the DNA is TGTGCCAGCAGTACCGGGACAGGGCCCTACGAGCAGTACTTC. The complete variable domain, with remaining parts taken from reference TRBV28 and TRBJ2-7, reads DVKVTQSSRYLVKRTGEKVFLECVQDMDHENMFWYRQDPGLGLRLIYFSYDVKMKEKGDIPEGYSVSREKKERFSLILESASTNQTSMYLCASSTGTGPYEQYFGPGTRLTVT.

The genes are TRBV28 and TRBJ1-5; maybe TRBD1 (5 bases). The V gene's germline CDR1 is MDHEN and CDR2 SYDVKM. The CDR3 totals 12 residues. V was clipped by 2 bases and J by 6 bases, with 5 bases between them. CDR3 sequence (DNA): TGTGCCAGCAGTTTACAGGGTCAGCCCCAGCATTTT. Its protein product is CASSLQGQPQHF.

The chain couples TRBV2 to TRBJ1-2, with 9 bases identical to TRBD1. Germline V gene sequence: CDR1 SNHLY, CDR2 FYNNEI. The trim removed 6 bases at V and 8 bases at J, leaving 10 bases unmatched. This CDR3 spans 14 amino acids. For the CDR3, the DNA is TGTGCCAGCAGCGAGTCCCGGGACAGGGTCGGCTACACCTTC. Translation gives CASSESRDRVGYTF.

In the case of this clone: At one end, the junction sequence differs from germline, possibly due to a read error. The chain has TRBV7-9 and TRBJ2-1, with 9 bases aligning to TRBD2. Germline V gene data show CDR1 as SEHNR and CDR2 as FQNEAQ (reference sequence). The CDR3 has 18 amino acids. DNA of the CDR3: TGTGCCAGCAACTTAGGGCTATCAACGGGACTAGCCGCCAATGAGCAGTTCTTC. Amino acid sequence: CASNLGLSTGLAANEQFF.

The chain couples TRBV6-6 to TRBJ2-6; 7 positions match TRBD1. This CDR3 region has 16 residues. The germline V gene has CDR1 MNHNY and CDR2 SVGAGI (reference sequence). Unmatched junction bases numbered 10, after V lost 11 bases and J lost 0 bases. DNA for the CDR3: TGTGCCGGAAGGGGGACAGCCGTCTCTGGGGCCAACGTCCTGACTTTC. Protein product: CAGRGTAVSGANVLTF.

V usage is TRBV6-1 and J usage is TRBJ1-2, with TRBD1 as a possible D gene (6 bases). V was shortened by 1 base and J by 3 bases, with 18 bases between the two germline ends. The CDR3 totals 17 residues. CDR1 is MNHNS and CDR2 is SASEGT in the germline V gene. The DNA of the CDR3 is TGTGCCAGCAGTGAAGGTGGGGGCGCGGGTGGTGACTATGGCTACACCTTC. Its protein is CASSEGGGAGGDYGYTF.

The chain couples TRBV5-6 to TRBJ1-2; D uncertain. Trimming stripped 2 bases from V and 4 bases from J, with 12 bases between. Germline V gene data show CDR1 as SGHDT and CDR2 as YYEEEE. The CDR3 extends over 14 amino acids. DNA for the CDR3: TGTGCCAGCAGCTTCTGGGGAGGAGGCTATGGCTACACCTTC. It encodes CASSFWGGGYGYTF.

The chain recombines TRBV2 with TRBJ1-1, with 10 nucleotides matching TRBD1. Germline V gene lookup returns CDR1 SNHLY and CDR2 FYNNEI. The length of the CDR3 is 16 residues. The trim removed 6 bases at V and 3 bases at J, leaving 10 bases unmatched. The CDR3: CASRQDRGLWDTEAFF. CDR3 nucleotide sequence: TGTGCCAGCAGGCAAGACAGGGGGCTGTGGGACACTGAAGCTTTCTTT.

The chain recombines TRBV5-4 with TRBJ2-5, with 8 nucleotides matching TRBD2. Germline V gives CDR1 SGHNT, CDR2 YYREEE (reference sequence). CDR3 length: 16 residues. V dropped 4 bases and J dropped 3; count of bases not matched to a gene: 11. As DNA, the CDR3 is TGTGCCAGCAGCCCCAGGATAGCGGGATCAGAAGAGACCCAGTACTTC. Its translation: CASSPRIAGSEETQYF.

The chain combines TRBV6-5 with TRBJ1-2; 9 bases match TRBD1. The V segment lost 6 bases and the J segment 3 bases; nucleotides outside the gene matches: 5. In germline, CDR1 is MNHEY, CDR2 SVGAGI. The CDR3 is 14 residues long. The DNA of the CDR3 is TGTGCCAGCAGGAGGACAGGGGACGACTATGGCTACACCTTC. As protein: CASRRTGDDYGYTF.

This chain connects TRBV6-5 to TRBJ1-1; TRBD1 is a possible D gene (6 bases). V lost 5 bases, J lost 2 bases, and 9 bases lay in between. Germline loops: CDR1 MNHEY, CDR2 SVGAGI. The CDR3 covers 13 residues. CDR3 DNA: TGTGCCAGCAGTCAGACAGGCAACACTGAAGCTTTCTTT. As protein: CASSQTGNTEAFF.

This clone was counted once. The V gene is TRBV18, the J gene TRBJ2-5; D remains ambiguous. There are 11 residues in the CDR3. Germline values: CDR1 KGHSH, CDR2 LQKENI. V was trimmed by 6 bases and J by 2 bases, leaving 4 bases between them. The CDR3 is CASSQQETQYF. CDR3 sequence (DNA): TGTGCCAGCTCCCAGCAAGAGACCCAGTACTTC.

The chain carries TRBV6-6 and TRBJ1-5, with D perhaps TRBD1 (5 bases). The CDR3 consists of 14 residues. Trimming left V 7 bases short and J 5 bases short, with 15 bases between. The V gene's germline CDR1 is MNHNY and CDR2 SVGAGI (reference sequence). The CDR3 bases are TGTGCCAGCATCGGACGTGGGGCCTATCAGCCCCAGCATTTT. Amino acids: CASIGRGAYQPQHF.

V usage is TRBV19 and J usage is TRBJ2-2; tentatively, D is TRBD1 (6 bases). The germline V and J ends were trimmed by 6 bases and 3 bases, with 17 bases remaining between them. Germline V gives CDR1 LNHDA, CDR2 SQIVND (reference sequence). The CDR3 is made up of 16 amino acids. The CDR3 coding sequence is TGTGCCAGTAGGGGGGCTCAAAGGGGCTACACCGGGGAGCTGTTTTTT. This sequence encodes CASRGAQRGYTGELFF.

V is TRBV28 and J is TRBJ2-1; maybe TRBD2 (6 bases). This CDR3 has 15 residues. The germline V and J ends were trimmed by 3 bases and 4 bases, with 13 bases remaining between them. From germline, CDR1 is MDHEN and CDR2 SYDVKM. CDR3 DNA sequence: TGTGCCAGCAGTTTTTTTGGGACTTATTACAATGAGCAGTTCTTC. Protein sequence: CASSFFGTYYNEQFF.

The chain employs TRBV5-1 and TRBJ2-5, with 10 bases fitting TRBD1. Per the germline V gene, CDR1 is SGHRS and CDR2 is YFSETQ. CDR3 length: 17 amino acids. Trimming took 3 bases from V and 0 from J; bases not matched to a gene: 8. CDR3 nucleotide sequence: TGCGCCAGCAGCTCGGGGGGACAGGGGTCGTACCAAGAGACCCAGTACTTC. It encodes CASSSGGQGSYQETQYF.

This rearrangement joins TRBV19 to TRBJ2-1; TRBD2 matches 12 bases. The V and J ends lost 1 base and 2 bases, in that order; junction bases with no gene match: 12. This CDR3 spans 20 amino acids. Germline CDR1 LNHDA, CDR2 SQIVND (reference sequence). CDR3 in DNA: TGTGCCAGTAGTATAGGGTACACGGGCACTAGCGGGGGGCCCTACAATGAGCAGTTCTTC. As protein: CASSIGYTGTSGGPYNEQFF.

The V gene is TRBV12-5, the J gene TRBJ1-2; 7 bases map to TRBD1. V gave up 7 bases and J gave up 4 bases; unmatched junction bases: 6. The CDR3 is 13 residues long. In germline, CDR1 is LGHNT, CDR2 FRNRAP. The CDR3 region has the DNA TGTGCTAGTGCTCCCGACAGGGCCTATGGCTACACCTTC. Amino acids: CASAPDRAYGYTF.

For this clone: A read error may account for a junction end that differs from germline. The chain joins TRBV18 to TRBJ1-5; 8 bases are a match to TRBD1. The CDR3 totals 15 residues. The germline gives CDR1 KGHSH, CDR2 LQKENI. The CDR3 region has the DNA TGTGCCAGCTCACCAGCGACAGGGGATAATCCGCCCCAGCATTTT. Protein: CASSPATGDNPPQHF.